This T cell receptor beta chain was recorded in a study of cytotoxic CD8 clonotypes in ibrutinib-treated CLL. Points from the study as a whole: Public clonotypes proved infrequent, and on treatment they shrank or remained steady.

There are 16 residues in the CDR3. CDR1 is LGHNA and CDR2 is YNFKEQ in the germline V gene. Trimming left V 0 bases short and J 4 bases short, with 16 bases between. This clone was seen at least ten times. Its matching antigen is unknown. Repertoires were generated with immunoSEQ multiplex PCR, while TCRdb's copy carries only in-frame clones and drops some. The table shows some 70,000 clones, with 68% occurring only once. The source is a human donor with chronic lymphocytic leukemia. The sequencing here drew on PBMCs, taken after 12 months of ibrutinib treatment. J is TRBJ2-7 and V is TRBV4-2, with D perhaps matching TRBD1 or TRBD2 (6 bases each). CDR3 sequence: CASSQEGLGTRYEQYF. The CDR3, as DNA: TGTGCCAGCAGCCAAGAGGGACTCGGGACACGTTACGAGCAGTACTTC.